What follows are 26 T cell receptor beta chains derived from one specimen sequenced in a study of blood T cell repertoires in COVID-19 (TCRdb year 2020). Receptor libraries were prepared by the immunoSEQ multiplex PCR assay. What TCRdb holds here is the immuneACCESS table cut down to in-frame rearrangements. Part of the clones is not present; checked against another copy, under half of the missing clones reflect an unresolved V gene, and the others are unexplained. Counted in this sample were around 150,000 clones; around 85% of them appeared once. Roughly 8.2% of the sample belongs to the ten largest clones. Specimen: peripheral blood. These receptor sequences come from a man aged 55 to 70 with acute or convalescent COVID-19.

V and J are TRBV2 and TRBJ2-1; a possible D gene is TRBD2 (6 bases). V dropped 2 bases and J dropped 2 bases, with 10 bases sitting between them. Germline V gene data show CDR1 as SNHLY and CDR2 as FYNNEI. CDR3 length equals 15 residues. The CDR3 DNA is TGTGCCAGCAGTGAACGCCGACTAGCCTACAATGAGCAGTTCTTC. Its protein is CASSERRLAYNEQFF.

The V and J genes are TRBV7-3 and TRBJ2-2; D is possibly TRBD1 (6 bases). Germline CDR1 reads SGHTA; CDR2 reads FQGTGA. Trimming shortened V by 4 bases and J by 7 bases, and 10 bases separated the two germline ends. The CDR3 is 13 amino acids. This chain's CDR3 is CASSSIGGGELFF. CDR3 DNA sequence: TGTGCCAGCAGCTCTATAGGGGGCGGGGAGCTGTTTTTT.

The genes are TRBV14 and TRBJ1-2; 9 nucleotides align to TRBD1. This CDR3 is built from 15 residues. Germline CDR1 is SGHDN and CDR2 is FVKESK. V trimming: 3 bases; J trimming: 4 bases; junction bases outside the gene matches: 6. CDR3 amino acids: CASSQRTGGLYGYTF. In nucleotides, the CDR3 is TGTGCCAGCAGCCAGAGAACAGGGGGCCTCTATGGCTACACCTTC.

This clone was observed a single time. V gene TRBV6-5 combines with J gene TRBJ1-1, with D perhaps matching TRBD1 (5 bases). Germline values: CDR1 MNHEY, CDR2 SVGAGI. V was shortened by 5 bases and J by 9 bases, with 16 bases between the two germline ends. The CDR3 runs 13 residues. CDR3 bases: TGTGCCAGCAGTACCTCGGGGGGTCGCCAAGCTTTCTTT. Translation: CASSTSGGRQAFF.

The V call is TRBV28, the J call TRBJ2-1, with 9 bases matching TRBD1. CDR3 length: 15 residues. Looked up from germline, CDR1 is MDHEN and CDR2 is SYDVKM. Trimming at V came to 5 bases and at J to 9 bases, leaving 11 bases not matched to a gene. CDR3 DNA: TGTGCCAGCAGTCCATTGGGACAGGGAGGGGGTGAGCAGTTCTTC. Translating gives CASSPLGQGGGEQFF.

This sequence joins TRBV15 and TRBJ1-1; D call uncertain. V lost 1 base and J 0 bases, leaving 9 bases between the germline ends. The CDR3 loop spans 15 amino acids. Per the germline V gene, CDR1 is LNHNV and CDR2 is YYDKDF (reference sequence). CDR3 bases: TGTGCCACCAGCAGAGGGGCGGGAATGAACACTGAAGCTTTCTTT. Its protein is CATSRGAGMNTEAFF.

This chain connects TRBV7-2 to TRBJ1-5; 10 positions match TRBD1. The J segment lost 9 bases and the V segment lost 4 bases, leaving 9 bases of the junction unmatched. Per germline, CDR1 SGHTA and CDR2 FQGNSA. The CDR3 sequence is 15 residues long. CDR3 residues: CASSSTPGQGRPQHF. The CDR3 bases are TGTGCCAGCAGCTCAACCCCGGGACAGGGGAGGCCCCAGCATTTT.

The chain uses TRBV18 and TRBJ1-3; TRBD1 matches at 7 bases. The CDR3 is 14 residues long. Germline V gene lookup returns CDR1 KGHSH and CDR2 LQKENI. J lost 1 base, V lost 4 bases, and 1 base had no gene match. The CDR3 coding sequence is TGTGCCAGCTCACAGGGGGCATCTGGAAACACCATATATTTT. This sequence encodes CASSQGASGNTIYF.

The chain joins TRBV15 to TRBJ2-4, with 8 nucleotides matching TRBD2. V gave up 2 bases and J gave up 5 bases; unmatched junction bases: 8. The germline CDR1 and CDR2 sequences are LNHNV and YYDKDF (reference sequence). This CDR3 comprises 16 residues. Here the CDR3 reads CATSRSLAGTENIQYF. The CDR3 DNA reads TGTGCCACCAGCAGAAGCCTAGCGGGTACGGAAAACATTCAGTACTTC.

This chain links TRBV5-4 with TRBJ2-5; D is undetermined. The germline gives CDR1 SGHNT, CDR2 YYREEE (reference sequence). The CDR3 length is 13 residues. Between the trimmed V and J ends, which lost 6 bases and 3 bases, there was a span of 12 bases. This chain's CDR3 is CASTIENEETQYF. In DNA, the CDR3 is TGTGCCAGCACTATCGAGAACGAAGAGACCCAGTACTTC.

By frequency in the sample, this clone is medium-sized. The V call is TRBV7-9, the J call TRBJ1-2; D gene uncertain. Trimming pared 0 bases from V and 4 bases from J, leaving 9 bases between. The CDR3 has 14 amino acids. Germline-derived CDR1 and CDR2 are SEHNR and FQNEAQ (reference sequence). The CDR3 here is CASSLASHSYGYTF. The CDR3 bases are TGTGCCAGCAGCTTAGCGAGCCACAGCTATGGCTACACCTTC.

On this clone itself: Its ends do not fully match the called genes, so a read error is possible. Here the CDR3 DNA reads TGTGTCAGCAGCCTTTCGGTTAGCGGGAGGGCGGTCGAGCAGTACTTC. Its protein is CVSSLSVSGRAVEQYF. The chain carries TRBV5-4 and TRBJ2-7, with TRBD2 matching 11 bases. The CDR3 covers 16 residues. Germline CDR1 and CDR2: SGHNT and YYREEE (reference sequence).

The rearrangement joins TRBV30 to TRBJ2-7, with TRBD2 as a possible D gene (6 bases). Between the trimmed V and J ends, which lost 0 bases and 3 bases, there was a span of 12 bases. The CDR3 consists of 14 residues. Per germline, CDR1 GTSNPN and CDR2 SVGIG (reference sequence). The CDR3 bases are TGTGCCTGGAGTGTGGCGGGGCGAATCTACGAGCAGTACTTC. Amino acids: CAWSVAGRIYEQYF.

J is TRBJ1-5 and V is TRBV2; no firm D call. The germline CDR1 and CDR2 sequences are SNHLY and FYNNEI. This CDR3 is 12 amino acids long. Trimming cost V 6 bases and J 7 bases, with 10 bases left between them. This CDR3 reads CASRPQSQPQHF. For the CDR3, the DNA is TGTGCCAGCAGACCACAGAGCCAGCCCCAGCATTTT. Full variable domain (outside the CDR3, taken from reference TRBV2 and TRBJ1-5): EPEVTQTPSHQVTQMGQEVILRCVPISNHLYFYWYRQILGQKVEFLVSFYNNEISEKSEIFDDQFSVERPDGSNFTLKIRSTKLEDSAMYFCASRPQSQPQHFGDGTRLSIL.

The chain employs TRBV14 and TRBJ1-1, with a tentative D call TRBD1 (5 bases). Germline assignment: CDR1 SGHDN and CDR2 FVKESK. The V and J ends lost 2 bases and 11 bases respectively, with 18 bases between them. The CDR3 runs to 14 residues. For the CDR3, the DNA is TGTGCCAGCAGCCAAATAACCGGGACGGGAGTGGCTTTCTTT. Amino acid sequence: CASSQITGTGVAFF.

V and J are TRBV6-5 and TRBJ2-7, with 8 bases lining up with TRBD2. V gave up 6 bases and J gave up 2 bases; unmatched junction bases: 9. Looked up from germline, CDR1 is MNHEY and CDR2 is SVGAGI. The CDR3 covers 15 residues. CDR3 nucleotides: TGTGCCAGCAGCCAACTTAGCGGGACCCCCTACGAGCAGTACTTC. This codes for CASSQLSGTPYEQYF.

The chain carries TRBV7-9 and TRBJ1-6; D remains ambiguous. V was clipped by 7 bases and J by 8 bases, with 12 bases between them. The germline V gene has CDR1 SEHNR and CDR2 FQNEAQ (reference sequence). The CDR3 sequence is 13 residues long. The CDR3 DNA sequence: TGTGCCAGCACCGTAGTGGTCGATTCACCCCTCCACTTT. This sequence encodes CASTVVVDSPLHF.

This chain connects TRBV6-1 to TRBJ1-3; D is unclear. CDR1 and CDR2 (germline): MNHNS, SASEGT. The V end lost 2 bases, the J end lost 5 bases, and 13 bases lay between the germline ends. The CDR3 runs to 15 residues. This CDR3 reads CASSESAAGRNTIYF. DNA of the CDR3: TGTGCCAGCAGTGAATCCGCAGCGGGTAGAAACACCATATATTTT.

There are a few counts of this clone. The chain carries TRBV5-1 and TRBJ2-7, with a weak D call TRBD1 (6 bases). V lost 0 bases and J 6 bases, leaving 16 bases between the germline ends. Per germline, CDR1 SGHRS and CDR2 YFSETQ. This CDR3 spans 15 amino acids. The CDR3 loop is CASSLAQGWLGEQYF. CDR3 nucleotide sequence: TGCGCCAGCAGCTTGGCCCAGGGGTGGCTTGGCGAGCAGTACTTC.

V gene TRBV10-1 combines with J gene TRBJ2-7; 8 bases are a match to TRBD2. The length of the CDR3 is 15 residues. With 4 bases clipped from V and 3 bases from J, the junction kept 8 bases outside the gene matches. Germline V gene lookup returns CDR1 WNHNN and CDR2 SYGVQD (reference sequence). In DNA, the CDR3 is TGCGCCAGCAGTGTTGGTCTAGCGGGTTACTACGAGCAGTACTTC. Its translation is CASSVGLAGYYEQYF.

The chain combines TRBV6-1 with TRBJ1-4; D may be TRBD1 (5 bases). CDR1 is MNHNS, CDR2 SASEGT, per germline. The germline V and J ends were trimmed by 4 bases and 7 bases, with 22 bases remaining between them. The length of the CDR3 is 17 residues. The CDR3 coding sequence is TGTGCCAGCAGTGCCGACTATGGGGCAAGCGGGAGTGAAAAACTGTTTTTT. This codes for CASSADYGASGSEKLFF.

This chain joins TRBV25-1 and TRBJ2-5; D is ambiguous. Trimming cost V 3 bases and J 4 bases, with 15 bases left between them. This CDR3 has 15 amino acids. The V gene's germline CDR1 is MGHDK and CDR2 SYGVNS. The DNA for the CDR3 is TGTGCCAGCAGTGACACTACAAGGTACGGAGAGACCCAGTACTTC. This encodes CASSDTTRYGETQYF.

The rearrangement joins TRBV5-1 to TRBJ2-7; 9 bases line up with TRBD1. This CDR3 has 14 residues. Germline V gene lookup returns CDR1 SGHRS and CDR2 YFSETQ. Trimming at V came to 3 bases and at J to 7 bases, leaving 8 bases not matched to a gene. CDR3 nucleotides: TGCGCCAGCAGCTCTACAGGGGGCGCAGGGGAGCAGTACTTC. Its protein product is CASSSTGGAGEQYF.

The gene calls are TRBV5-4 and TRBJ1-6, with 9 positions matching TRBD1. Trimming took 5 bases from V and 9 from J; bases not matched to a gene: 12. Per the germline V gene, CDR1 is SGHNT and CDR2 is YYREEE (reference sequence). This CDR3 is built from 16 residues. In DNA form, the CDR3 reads TGTGCCAGCAGACCGGGACAGGGCGGTGGAGTTTCACCCCTCCACTTT. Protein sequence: CASRPGQGGGVSPLHF.

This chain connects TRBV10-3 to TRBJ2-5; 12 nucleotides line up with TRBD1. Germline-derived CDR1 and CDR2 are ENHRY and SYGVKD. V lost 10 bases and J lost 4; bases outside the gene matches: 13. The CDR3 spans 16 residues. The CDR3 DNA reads TGTGCCACCGGCAGTGGGGGACAGGGGGCTTTAGAGACCCAGTACTTC. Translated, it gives CATGSGGQGALETQYF.

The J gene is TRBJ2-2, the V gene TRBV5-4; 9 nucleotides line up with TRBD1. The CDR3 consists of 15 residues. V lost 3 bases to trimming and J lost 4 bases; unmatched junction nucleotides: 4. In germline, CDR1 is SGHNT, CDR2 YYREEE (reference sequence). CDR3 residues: CASSSETGGTGELFF. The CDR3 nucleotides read TGTGCCAGCAGCTCAGAGACAGGGGGCACCGGGGAGCTGTTTTTT. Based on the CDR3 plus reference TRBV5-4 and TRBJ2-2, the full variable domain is ETGVTQSPTHLIKTRGQQVTLRCSSQSGHNTVSWYQQALGQGPQFIFQYYREEENGRGNFPPRFSGLQFPNYSSELNVNALELDDSALYLCASSSETGGTGELFFGEGSRLTVL.